This paragraph reports one T cell receptor (beta chain). The data are from a study of blood T cell repertoires in COVID-19. Study-wide background: Some COVID-19 samples were acute and others convalescent; all came from the United States, Italy and Spain. From T cells, B-cell-depleted T cells, or PBMCs came the material, which was cDNA or gDNA.

As originally analysed: Scientists estimated how many nucleated cells there were by amplifying reference gene primers. This table comes from immunoSEQ multiplex PCR, and its TCRdb copy is limited to in-frame clones, with some not included. The V and J calls and clone size are taken from that table; D and trimming were inferred from the DNA. This sample carries a few hundred thousand clones, approximately 90% of them seen once, and the ten largest clones take 3.5% to 4.5%. V lost 4 bases and J 4 bases, leaving 13 bases between the germline ends. The V gene's germline CDR1 is SNHLY and CDR2 FYNNEI. CDR3 length: 14 residues.

This TCR was recovered from a man in his sixties who had recovered from COVID-19. Sequenced material: peripheral blood. The chain combines TRBV2 with TRBJ1-1; D unclear. The CDR3 DNA sequence: TGTGCCAGCAGTGCCGGAGGGTATGGCACTGAAGCTTTCTTT. Its translation: CASSAGGYGTEAFF.